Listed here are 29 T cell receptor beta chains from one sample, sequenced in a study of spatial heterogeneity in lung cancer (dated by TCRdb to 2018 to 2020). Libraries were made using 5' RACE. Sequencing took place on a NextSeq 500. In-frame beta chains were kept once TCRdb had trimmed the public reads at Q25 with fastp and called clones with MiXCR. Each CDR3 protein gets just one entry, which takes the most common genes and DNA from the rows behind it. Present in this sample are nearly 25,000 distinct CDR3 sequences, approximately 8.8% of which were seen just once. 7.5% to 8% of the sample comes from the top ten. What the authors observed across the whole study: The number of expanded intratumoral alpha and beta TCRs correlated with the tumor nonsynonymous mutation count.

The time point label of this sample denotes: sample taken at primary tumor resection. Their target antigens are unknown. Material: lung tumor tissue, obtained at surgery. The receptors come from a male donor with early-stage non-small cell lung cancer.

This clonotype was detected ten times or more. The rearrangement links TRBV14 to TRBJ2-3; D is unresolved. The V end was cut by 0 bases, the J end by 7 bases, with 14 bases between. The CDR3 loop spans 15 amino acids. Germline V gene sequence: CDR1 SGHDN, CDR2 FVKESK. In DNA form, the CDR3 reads TGTGCCAGCAGCCAAGATATCCAGGAGAGGAATACGCAGTATTTT. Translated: CASSQDIQERNTQYF.

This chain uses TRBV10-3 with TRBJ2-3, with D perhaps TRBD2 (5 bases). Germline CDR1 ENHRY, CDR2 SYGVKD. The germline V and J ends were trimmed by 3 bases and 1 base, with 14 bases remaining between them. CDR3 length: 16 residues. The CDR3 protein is CAISDFGGQRTDTQYF. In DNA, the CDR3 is TGTGCCATCAGTGACTTCGGCGGGCAGCGCACAGATACGCAGTATTTT.

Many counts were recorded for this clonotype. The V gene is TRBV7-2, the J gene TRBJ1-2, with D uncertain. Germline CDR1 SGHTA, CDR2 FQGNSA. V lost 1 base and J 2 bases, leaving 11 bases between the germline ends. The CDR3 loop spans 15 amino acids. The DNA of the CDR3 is TGTGCCAGCAGCTTAGATGAGGCCGGGAACTATGGCTACACCTTC. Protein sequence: CASSLDEAGNYGYTF.

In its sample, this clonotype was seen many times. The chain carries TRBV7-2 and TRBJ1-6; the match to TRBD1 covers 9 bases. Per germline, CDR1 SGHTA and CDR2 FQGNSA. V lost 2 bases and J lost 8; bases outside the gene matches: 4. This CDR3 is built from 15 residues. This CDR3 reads CASSLNRGLDSPLHF. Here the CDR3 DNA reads TGTGCCAGCAGCTTAAACAGGGGGCTGGATTCACCCCTCCACTTT. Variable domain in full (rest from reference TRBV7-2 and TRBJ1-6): GAGVSQSPSNKVTEKGKDVELRCDPISGHTALYWYRQSLGQGLEFLIYFQGNSAPDKSGLPSDRFSAERTGGSVSTLTIQRTQQEDSAVYLCASSLNRGLDSPLHFGNGTRLTVT.

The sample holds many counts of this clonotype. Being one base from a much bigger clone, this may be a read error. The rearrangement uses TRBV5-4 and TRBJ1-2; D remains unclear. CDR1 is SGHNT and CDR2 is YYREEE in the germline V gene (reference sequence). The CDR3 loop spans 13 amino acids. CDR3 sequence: CVSSPPGNYGYTF. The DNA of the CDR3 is TGTGTCAGCAGCCCACCAGGCAACTATGGCTACACCTTC.

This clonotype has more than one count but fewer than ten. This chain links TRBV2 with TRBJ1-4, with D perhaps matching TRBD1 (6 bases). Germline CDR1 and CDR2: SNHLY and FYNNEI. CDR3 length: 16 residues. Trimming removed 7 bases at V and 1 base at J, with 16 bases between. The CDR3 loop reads CASMWAGAGTNEKLFF. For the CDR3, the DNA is TGTGCCAGCATGTGGGCAGGGGCCGGAACTAATGAAAAACTGTTTTTT.

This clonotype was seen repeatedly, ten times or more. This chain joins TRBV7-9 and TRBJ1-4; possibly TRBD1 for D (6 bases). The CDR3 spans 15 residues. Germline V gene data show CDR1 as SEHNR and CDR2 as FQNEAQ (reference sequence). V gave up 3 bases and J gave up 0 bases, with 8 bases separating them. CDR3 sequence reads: CASSFWTATNEKLFF. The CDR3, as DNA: TGTGCCAGCAGCTTTTGGACAGCAACTAATGAAAAACTGTTTTTT. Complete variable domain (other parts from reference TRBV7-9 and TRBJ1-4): DTGVSQNPRHKITKRGQNVTFRCDPISEHNRLYWYRQTLGQGPEFLTYFQNEAQLEKSRLLSDRFSAERPKGSFSTLEIQRTEQGDSAMYLCASSFWTATNEKLFFGSGTQLSVL.

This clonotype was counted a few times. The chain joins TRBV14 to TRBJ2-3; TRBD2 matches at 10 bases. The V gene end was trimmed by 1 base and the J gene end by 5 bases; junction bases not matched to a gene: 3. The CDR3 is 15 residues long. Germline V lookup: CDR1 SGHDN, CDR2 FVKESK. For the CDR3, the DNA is TGTGCCAGCAGCCAAGGTCTAGCGGGAGTAGATACGCAGTATTTT. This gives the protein CASSQGLAGVDTQYF.

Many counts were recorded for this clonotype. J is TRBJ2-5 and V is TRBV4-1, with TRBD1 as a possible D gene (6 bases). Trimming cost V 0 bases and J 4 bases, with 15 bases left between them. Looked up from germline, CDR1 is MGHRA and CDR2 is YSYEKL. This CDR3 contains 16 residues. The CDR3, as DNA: TGCGCCAGCAGCCAAGATGTACAGGGTATAGGAGAGACCCAGTACTTC. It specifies CASSQDVQGIGETQYF.

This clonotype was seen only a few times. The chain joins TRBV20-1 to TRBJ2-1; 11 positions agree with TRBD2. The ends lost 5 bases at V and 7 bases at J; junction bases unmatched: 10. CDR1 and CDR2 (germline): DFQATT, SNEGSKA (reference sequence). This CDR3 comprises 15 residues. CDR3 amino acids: CSAPQTSGADNEQFF. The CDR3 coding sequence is TGCAGTGCTCCCCAGACTAGCGGGGCCGATAATGAGCAGTTCTTC.

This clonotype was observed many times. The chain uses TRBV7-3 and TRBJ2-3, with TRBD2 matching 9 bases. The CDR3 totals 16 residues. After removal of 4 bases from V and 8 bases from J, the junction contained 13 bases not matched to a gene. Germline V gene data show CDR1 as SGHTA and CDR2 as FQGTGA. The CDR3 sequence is CASSSLAGLALSTQYF. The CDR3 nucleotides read TGTGCCAGCAGCTCACTGGCGGGACTAGCATTGAGTACGCAGTATTTT.

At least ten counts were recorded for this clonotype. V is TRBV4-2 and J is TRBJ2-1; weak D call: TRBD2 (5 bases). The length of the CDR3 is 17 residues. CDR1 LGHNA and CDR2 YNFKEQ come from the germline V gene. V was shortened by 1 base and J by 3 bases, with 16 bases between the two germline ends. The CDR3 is CASSQAHYTGNYNEQFF. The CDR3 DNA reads TGTGCCAGCAGCCAAGCTCACTATACGGGGAACTACAATGAGCAGTTCTTC.

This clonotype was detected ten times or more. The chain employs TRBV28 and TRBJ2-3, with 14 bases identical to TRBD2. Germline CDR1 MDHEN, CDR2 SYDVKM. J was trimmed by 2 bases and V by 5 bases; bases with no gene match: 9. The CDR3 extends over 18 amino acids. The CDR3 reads CASSPFRLAGGITDTQYF. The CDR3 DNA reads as TGTGCCAGCAGTCCTTTCCGACTAGCGGGAGGGATCACAGATACGCAGTATTTT.

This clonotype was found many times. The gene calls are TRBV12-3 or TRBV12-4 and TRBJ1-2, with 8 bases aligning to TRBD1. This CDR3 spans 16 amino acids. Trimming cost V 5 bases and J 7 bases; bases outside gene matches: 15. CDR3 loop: CASSKKGGEDRAGYTF. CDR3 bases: TGTGCCAGCAGTAAAAAAGGGGGTGAGGACAGGGCTGGCTACACCTTC.

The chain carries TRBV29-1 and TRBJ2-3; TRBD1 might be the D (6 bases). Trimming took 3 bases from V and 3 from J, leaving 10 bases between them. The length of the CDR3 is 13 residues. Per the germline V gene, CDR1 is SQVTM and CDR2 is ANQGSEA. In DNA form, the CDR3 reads TGCAGCGTTGACGGACAGTCTACAGATACGCAGTATTTT. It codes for CSVDGQSTDTQYF.

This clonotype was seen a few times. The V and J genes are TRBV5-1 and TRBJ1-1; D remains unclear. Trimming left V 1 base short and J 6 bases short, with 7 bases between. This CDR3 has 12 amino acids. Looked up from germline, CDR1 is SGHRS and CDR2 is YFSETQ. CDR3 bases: TGCGCCAGCAGCTTGTCCGGACCTGAAGCTTTCTTT. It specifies CASSLSGPEAFF. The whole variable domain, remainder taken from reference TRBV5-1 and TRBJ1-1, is KAGVTQTPRYLIKTRGQQVTLSCSPISGHRSVSWYQQTPGQGLQFLFEYFSETQRNKGNFPGRFSGRQFSNSRSEMNVSTLELGDSALYLCASSLSGPEAFFGQGTRLTVV.

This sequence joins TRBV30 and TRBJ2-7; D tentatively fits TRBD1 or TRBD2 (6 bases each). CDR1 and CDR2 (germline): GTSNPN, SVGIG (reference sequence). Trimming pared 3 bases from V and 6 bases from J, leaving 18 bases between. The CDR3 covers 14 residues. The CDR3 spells CAWSPPGGTREQYF. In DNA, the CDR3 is TGTGCCTGGAGCCCCCCTGGGGGGACACGCGAGCAGTACTTC.

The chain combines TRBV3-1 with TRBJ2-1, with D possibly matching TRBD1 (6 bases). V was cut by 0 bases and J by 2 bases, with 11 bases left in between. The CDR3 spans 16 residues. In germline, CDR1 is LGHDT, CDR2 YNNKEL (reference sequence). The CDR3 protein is CASSQEGWGPYNEQFF. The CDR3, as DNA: TGTGCCAGCAGCCAAGAGGGATGGGGGCCCTACAATGAGCAGTTCTTC.

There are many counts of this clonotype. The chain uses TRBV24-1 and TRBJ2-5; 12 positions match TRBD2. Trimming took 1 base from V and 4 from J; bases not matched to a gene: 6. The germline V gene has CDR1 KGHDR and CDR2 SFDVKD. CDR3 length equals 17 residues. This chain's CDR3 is CATSDLSSGGARETQYF. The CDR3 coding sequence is TGTGCCACCAGTGATTTATCTAGCGGGGGGGCCAGAGAGACCCAGTACTTC.

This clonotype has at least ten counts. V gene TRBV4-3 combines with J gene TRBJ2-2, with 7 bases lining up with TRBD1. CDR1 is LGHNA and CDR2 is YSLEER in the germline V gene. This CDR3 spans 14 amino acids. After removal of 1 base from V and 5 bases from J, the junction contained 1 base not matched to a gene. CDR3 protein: CASSQGDRTGELFF. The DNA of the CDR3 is TGCGCCAGCAGCCAAGGGGACAGAACCGGGGAGCTGTTTTTT.

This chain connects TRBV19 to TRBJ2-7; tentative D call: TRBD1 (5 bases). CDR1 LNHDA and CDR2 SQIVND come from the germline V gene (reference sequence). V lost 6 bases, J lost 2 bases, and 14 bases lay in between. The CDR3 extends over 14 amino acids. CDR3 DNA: TGTGCCAGTAGGAACGACAGATTTCCCTACGAGCAGTACTTC. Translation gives CASRNDRFPYEQYF.

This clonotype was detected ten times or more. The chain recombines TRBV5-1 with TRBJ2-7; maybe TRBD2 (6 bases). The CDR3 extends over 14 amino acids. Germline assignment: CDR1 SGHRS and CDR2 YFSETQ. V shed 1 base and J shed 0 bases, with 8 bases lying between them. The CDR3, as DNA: TGCGCCAGCAGCTTGCTAGCGAGCTCCTACGAGCAGTACTTC. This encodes CASSLLASSYEQYF.

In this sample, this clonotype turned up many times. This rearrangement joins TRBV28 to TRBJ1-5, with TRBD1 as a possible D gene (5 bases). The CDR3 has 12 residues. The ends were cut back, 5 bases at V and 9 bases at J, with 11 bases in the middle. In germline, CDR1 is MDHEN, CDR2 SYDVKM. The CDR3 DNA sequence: TGTGCCAGCAGTCGCGGACAAGGGCCCCAGCATTTT. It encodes CASSRGQGPQHF.

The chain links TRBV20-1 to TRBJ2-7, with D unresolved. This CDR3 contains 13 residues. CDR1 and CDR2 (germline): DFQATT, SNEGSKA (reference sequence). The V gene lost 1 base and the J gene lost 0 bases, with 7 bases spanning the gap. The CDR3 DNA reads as TGCAGTGCTAGAGCTCCAGTCTCCTACGAGCAGTACTTC. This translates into CSARAPVSYEQYF.

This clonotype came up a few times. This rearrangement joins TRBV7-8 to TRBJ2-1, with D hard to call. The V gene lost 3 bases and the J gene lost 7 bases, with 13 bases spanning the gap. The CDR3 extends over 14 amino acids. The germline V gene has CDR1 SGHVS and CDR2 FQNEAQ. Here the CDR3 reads CASSFLSIVNEQFF. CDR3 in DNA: TGTGCCAGCAGCTTTTTGTCGATCGTGAATGAGCAGTTCTTC.

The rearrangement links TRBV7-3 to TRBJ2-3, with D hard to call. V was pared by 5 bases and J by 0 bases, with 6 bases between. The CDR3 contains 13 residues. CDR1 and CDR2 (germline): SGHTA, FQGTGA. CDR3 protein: CASSPGSTDTQYF. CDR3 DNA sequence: TGTGCCAGCAGCCCAGGTAGCACAGATACGCAGTATTTT.

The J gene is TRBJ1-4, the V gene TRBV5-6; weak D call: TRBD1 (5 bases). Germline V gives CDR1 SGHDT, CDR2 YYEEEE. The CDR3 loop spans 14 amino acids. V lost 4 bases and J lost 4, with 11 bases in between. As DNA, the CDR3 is TGTGCCAGCAGCAGGGACCGCCTTAATGAAAAACTGTTTTTT. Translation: CASSRDRLNEKLFF.

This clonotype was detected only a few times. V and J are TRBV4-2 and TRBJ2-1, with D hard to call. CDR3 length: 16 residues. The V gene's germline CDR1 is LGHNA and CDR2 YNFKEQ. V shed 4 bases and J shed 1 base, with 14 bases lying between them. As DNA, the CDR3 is TGTGCCAGCAGCCTTCGACCCGGAGCTTCCTACAATGAGCAGTTCTTC. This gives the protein CASSLRPGASYNEQFF.

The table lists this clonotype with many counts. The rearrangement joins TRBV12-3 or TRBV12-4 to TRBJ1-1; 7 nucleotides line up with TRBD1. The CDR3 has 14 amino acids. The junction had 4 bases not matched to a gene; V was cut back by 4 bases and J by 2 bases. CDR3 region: CASSSQGDNTEAFF. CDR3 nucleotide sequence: TGTGCCAGCAGTTCTCAGGGGGATAACACTGAAGCTTTCTTT.